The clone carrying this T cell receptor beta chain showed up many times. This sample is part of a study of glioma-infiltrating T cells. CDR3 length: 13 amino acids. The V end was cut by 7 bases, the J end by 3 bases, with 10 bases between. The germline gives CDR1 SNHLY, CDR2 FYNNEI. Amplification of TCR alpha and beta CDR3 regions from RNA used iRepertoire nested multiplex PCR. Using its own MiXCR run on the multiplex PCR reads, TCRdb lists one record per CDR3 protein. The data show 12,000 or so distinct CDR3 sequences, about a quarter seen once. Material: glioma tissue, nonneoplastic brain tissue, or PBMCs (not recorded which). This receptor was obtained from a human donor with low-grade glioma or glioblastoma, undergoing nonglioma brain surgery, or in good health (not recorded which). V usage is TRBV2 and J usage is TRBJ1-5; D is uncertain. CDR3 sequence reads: CASNGHFNQPQHF. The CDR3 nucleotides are TGTGCCAGCAATGGGCACTTCAATCAGCCCCAGCATTTT.